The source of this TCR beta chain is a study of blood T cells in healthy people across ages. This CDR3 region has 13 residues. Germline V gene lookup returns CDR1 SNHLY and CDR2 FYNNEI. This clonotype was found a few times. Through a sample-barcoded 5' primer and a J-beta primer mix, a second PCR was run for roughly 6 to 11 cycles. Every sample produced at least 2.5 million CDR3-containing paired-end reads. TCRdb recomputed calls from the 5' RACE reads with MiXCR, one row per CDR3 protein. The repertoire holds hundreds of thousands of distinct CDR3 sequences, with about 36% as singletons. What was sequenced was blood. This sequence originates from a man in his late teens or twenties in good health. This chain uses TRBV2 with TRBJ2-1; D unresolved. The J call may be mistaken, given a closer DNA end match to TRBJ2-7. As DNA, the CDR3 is TGTGCCAGCAGTGAGGACCAAAACAATGAGCAGTACTTC. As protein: CASSEDQNNEQYF.